This entry lists 26 T cell receptor beta chains sequenced from one sample in a study of blood T cell repertoires in COVID-19. Repertoires were generated with immunoSEQ multiplex PCR, while TCRdb's copy carries only in-frame clones and drops some. The sample shows about 210,000 clones, roughly four fifths of them seen only once. The material sequenced was peripheral blood. Source of these receptors: a woman aged 40-49 years with acute or convalescent COVID-19.

CDR3 protein: CASSLAAVEYNEQFF. The DNA of the CDR3 is TGCGCCAGCAGCTTGGCAGCGGTCGAGTACAATGAGCAGTTCTTC. The rearrangement links TRBV5-1 to TRBJ2-1; D may be TRBD2 (5 bases). Germline CDR1 is SGHRS and CDR2 is YFSETQ. The germline V and J ends were trimmed by 0 bases and 4 bases, with 11 bases remaining between them. The CDR3 consists of 15 residues. Full variable domain (missing parts from reference TRBV5-1 and TRBJ2-1): KAGVTQTPRYLIKTRGQQVTLSCSPISGHRSVSWYQQTPGQGLQFLFEYFSETQRNKGNFPGRFSGRQFSNSRSEMNVSTLELGDSALYLCASSLAAVEYNEQFFGPGTRLTVL.

The chain carries TRBV3-1 (or the pseudogene TRBV3-2) and TRBJ1-6; D is perhaps TRBD1 (6 bases). The germline gives CDR1 LGHDT, CDR2 YNNKEL (reference sequence). CDR3 size: 14 residues. Between the trimmed V and J ends, which lost 7 bases and 6 bases, there was a span of 13 bases. The CDR3 reads CASTRTVSNSPLHF. The DNA for the CDR3 is TGTGCCAGCACCCGGACAGTCTCTAATTCACCCCTCCACTTT.

V and J are TRBV9 and TRBJ2-1, with 9 bases identical to TRBD2. Germline lookup yields CDR1 SGDLS and CDR2 YYNGEE. The J segment lost 6 bases and the V segment lost 0 bases, leaving 7 bases of the junction unmatched. This CDR3 spans 16 amino acids. The CDR3: CASSVGGLAGLNEQFF. CDR3 DNA sequence: TGTGCCAGCAGCGTAGGTGGGCTAGCGGGACTCAATGAGCAGTTCTTC.

This clone was found once. This chain links TRBV15 with TRBJ2-7, with TRBD1 identical over 7 bases. Looked up from germline, CDR1 is LNHNV and CDR2 is YYDKDF (reference sequence). After removal of 6 bases from V and 5 bases from J, the junction contained 16 bases not matched to a gene. CDR3 length equals 16 residues. CDR3 sequence (DNA): TGTGCCACCAGGATCACCCGGACAGGCGAGGGGAACGAGCAGTACTTC. Its protein is CATRITRTGEGNEQYF.

This clone was counted between two and nine times. The rearrangement joins TRBV4-2 to TRBJ1-1, with 9 bases lining up with TRBD1. The CDR3 totals 15 residues. V dropped 5 bases and J dropped 1; count of bases not matched to a gene: 5. Germline values: CDR1 LGHNA, CDR2 YNFKEQ. The CDR3 reads CASSNPGQGNTEAFF. The CDR3, as DNA: TGTGCCAGCAGCAACCCGGGACAGGGGAACACTGAAGCTTTCTTT.

This rearrangement joins TRBV6-5 to TRBJ1-5; weak D call: TRBD1 (6 bases). The V end was cut by 4 bases, the J end by 9 bases, with 13 bases between. Germline V gives CDR1 MNHEY, CDR2 SVGAGI. CDR3 length: 13 residues. CDR3 sequence (DNA): TGTGCCAGCAGTTCGAAGACAGGCCTGCCCCAGCATTTT. Residues: CASSSKTGLPQHF.

This chain joins TRBV4-3 and TRBJ1-3, with unresolved D. V was trimmed by 3 bases and J by 0 bases, leaving 12 bases between them. This CDR3 contains 16 residues. The V gene's germline CDR1 is LGHNA and CDR2 YSLEER. DNA for the CDR3: TGCGCCAGCAGCCAGGGTGGACTGCGCTCTGGAAACACCATATATTTT. This translates into CASSQGGLRSGNTIYF.

The table lists this clone with a count of one. The genes are TRBV6-5 and TRBJ1-5; D uncertain. Germline values: CDR1 MNHEY, CDR2 SVGAGI. The CDR3 loop spans 15 amino acids. Trimming cost V 6 bases and J 2 bases, with 14 bases left between them. The CDR3 nucleotides are TGTGCCAGCAGACCGACATTCGGGGGCAATCAGCCCCAGCATTTT. It yields the protein CASRPTFGGNQPQHF.

This clone was counted a few times. The chain combines TRBV14 with TRBJ1-1; 8 bases agree with TRBD1. The CDR3 sequence is 13 residues long. CDR1 is SGHDN and CDR2 is FVKESK in the germline V gene. Losses at the gene ends were 5 bases for V and 4 bases for J; bases not matched to a gene: 3. As DNA, the CDR3 is TGTGCCAGCAGCTCAGGGGGCGGCACTGAAGCTTTCTTT. This codes for CASSSGGGTEAFF.

This rearrangement joins TRBV7-9 to TRBJ2-3, with TRBD1 as a possible D gene (6 bases). Germline values: CDR1 SEHNR, CDR2 FQNEAQ (reference sequence). V was shortened by 5 bases and J by 0 bases, with 12 bases between the two germline ends. This CDR3 has 15 amino acids. The CDR3: CASSLDRRSTDTQYF. The CDR3 coding sequence is TGTGCCAGCAGCCTTGACAGGCGGAGCACAGATACGCAGTATTTT.

This rearrangement joins TRBV18 to TRBJ2-7; D may be TRBD2 (6 bases). Germline values: CDR1 KGHSH, CDR2 LQKENI. The CDR3 runs to 15 residues. V dropped 4 bases and J dropped 2 bases, with 15 bases sitting between them. CDR3 nucleotides: TGTGCCAGCTCACGGCCGGGACTGACTACCTACGAGCAGTACTTC. Protein product: CASSRPGLTTYEQYF.

The chain has TRBV9 and TRBJ2-5; 11 nucleotides align to TRBD2. Germline assignment: CDR1 SGDLS and CDR2 YYNGEE. The CDR3 runs to 14 residues. The ends lost 3 bases at V and 6 bases at J; junction bases unmatched: 4. The CDR3 coding sequence is TGTGCCAGCAGCGATAGCGGGAGGGAAAAGACCCAGTACTTC. Its translation is CASSDSGREKTQYF.

The V gene is TRBV11-2, the J gene TRBJ2-4; TRBD2 matches 11 bases. V shed 3 bases and J 8 bases; nucleotides not matched to a gene: 15. Germline V CDR1 and CDR2: SGHAT, FQNNGV. This CDR3 is 18 amino acids long. CDR3 loop: CASSLPGWLAGGRDIQYF. Written as DNA, the CDR3 is TGTGCCAGCAGCTTGCCCGGGTGGCTAGCGGGGGGCAGAGACATTCAGTACTTC.

The J gene is TRBJ2-1, the V gene TRBV28; 13 bases map to TRBD2. V trimming: 4 bases; J trimming: 0 bases; junction bases outside the gene matches: 9. Germline-derived CDR1 and CDR2 are MDHEN and SYDVKM. The CDR3 totals 19 residues. Here the CDR3 DNA reads TGTGCCAGCAGTTCCCTGACTAGCGGGGGGCATAGCTCCTACAATGAGCAGTTCTTC. Its translation is CASSSLTSGGHSSYNEQFF.

Points on this clone: The sample carries other DNA sequences with the same CDR3. The chain has TRBV3-1 (or the pseudogene TRBV3-2) and TRBJ1-5; D gene ambiguous. With 0 bases removed from V and 7 bases from J, the gap between germline ends came to 7 bases. Germline V lookup: CDR1 LGHDT, CDR2 YNNKEL (reference sequence). This CDR3 region has 13 residues. The CDR3 sequence is CASSQDRFQPQHF. For the CDR3, the DNA is TGTGCCAGCAGCCAAGATCGGTTCCAGCCCCAGCATTTT.

The V call is TRBV18, the J call TRBJ1-3, with 7 bases fitting TRBD1. This CDR3 has 13 amino acids. The V segment lost 5 bases and the J segment 8 bases; nucleotides outside the gene matches: 6. Germline V gene data show CDR1 as KGHSH and CDR2 as LQKENI. CDR3 sequence reads: CASSATGTDTIYF. DNA for the CDR3: TGTGCCAGCTCAGCGACAGGGACGGACACCATATATTTT.

The genes are TRBV6-2 or TRBV6-3 and TRBJ2-7; D perhaps matches TRBD2 (6 bases). This CDR3 has 16 amino acids. Trimming took 0 bases from V and 7 from J, leaving 19 bases between them. Looked up from germline, CDR1 is MNHEY and CDR2 is SVGEGT. The CDR3 loop reads CASSYSGLAKVGEQYF. In nucleotides, the CDR3 is TGTGCCAGCAGTTACTCGGGACTCGCCAAGGTCGGGGAGCAGTACTTC.

This clone was seen only a few times. The V and J genes are TRBV7-6 and TRBJ2-1; tentatively, D is TRBD1 (5 bases). Between the trimmed V and J ends, which lost 1 base and 4 bases, there was a span of 5 bases. In germline, CDR1 is SGHVS, CDR2 FNYEAQ. The CDR3 loop spans 13 amino acids. The CDR3 here is CASSLGQYNEQFF. As DNA, the CDR3 is TGTGCCAGCAGCTTAGGACAGTACAATGAGCAGTTCTTC.

This chain uses TRBV7-3 with TRBJ2-1, with 7 nucleotides matching TRBD2. CDR1 and CDR2 from the germline V gene are SGHTA and FQGTGA. Germline trimming cut 5 bases from V and 6 bases from J; bases unmatched to any gene: 13. The CDR3 is 16 residues long. The CDR3 sequence: CASSRGGPLRTNEQFF. The CDR3 DNA reads TGTGCCAGCAGCCGCGGGGGACCCTTACGGACCAATGAGCAGTTCTTC. Supplemented by reference TRBV7-3 and TRBJ2-1, the full variable domain reads GAGVSQTPSNKVTEKGKYVELRCDPISGHTALYWYRQSLGQGPEFLIYFQGTGAADDSGLPNDRFFAVRPEGSVSTLKIQRTERGDSAVYLCASSRGGPLRTNEQFFGPGTRLTVL.

This chain joins TRBV6-4 and TRBJ2-1; 8 bases align to TRBD2. Germline V gene sequence: CDR1 MRHNA, CDR2 SNTAGT. J was trimmed by 7 bases and V by 5 bases; bases with no gene match: 10. The CDR3 runs to 15 residues. CDR3 region: CASSITGGAINEQFF. The CDR3 DNA is TGTGCCAGCAGTATCACCGGGGGGGCCATTAATGAGCAGTTCTTC.

The CDR3 nucleotides are TGTGCCAGCAGCGTAGGTGCGGGGGGGCTTAATGAGCAGTTCTTC. Amino acid sequence: CASSVGAGGLNEQFF. This chain links TRBV9 with TRBJ2-1, with TRBD2 matching 9 bases. CDR1 SGDLS and CDR2 YYNGEE come from the germline V gene. CDR3 length equals 15 residues. V shed 0 bases, J shed 7 bases, and the junction held 5 bases outside the gene matches.

The chain uses TRBV19 and TRBJ2-2; 8 bases agree with TRBD1. The germline CDR1 and CDR2 sequences are LNHDA and SQIVND (reference sequence). The CDR3 has 16 residues. The V segment lost 6 bases and the J segment 1 base; nucleotides outside the gene matches: 7. The CDR3 protein is CASRTTGTGNTGELFF. The CDR3 DNA sequence: TGTGCCAGTAGAACTACCGGGACAGGGAACACCGGGGAGCTGTTTTTT. The variable domain in full, with the rest retrieved from reference TRBV19 and TRBJ2-2, is DGGITQSPKYLFRKEGQNVTLSCEQNLNHDAMYWYRQDPGQGLRLIYYSQIVNDFQKGDIAEGYSVSREKKESFPLTVTSAQKNPTAFYLCASRTTGTGNTGELFFGEGSRLTVL.

The J gene is TRBJ2-5, the V gene TRBV5-1; D not certain. Trimming removed 4 bases from V and 0 bases from J, with 10 bases in between. The CDR3 consists of 14 residues. Germline loops: CDR1 SGHRS, CDR2 YFSETQ. CDR3 in amino acids: CASSPFRYQETQYF. CDR3 sequence (DNA): TGCGCCAGCAGCCCTTTCCGGTACCAAGAGACCCAGTACTTC.

The chain carries TRBV13 and TRBJ2-5, with D perhaps matching TRBD2 (6 bases). Germline V gives CDR1 PRHDT, CDR2 FYEKMQ (reference sequence). The CDR3 has 13 residues. With 2 bases removed from V and 2 bases from J, the gap between germline ends came to 6 bases. CDR3 bases: TGTGCCAGCAGCTTACTAGCGCAAGAGACCCAGTACTTC. Translation: CASSLLAQETQYF.

V and J are TRBV19 and TRBJ2-2; perhaps TRBD1 as D (6 bases). This CDR3 has 17 amino acids. V dropped 2 bases and J dropped 0 bases, with 13 bases sitting between them. Germline V gene lookup returns CDR1 LNHDA and CDR2 SQIVND (reference sequence). This CDR3 is CASSIQGWLTNTGELFF. CDR3 coding DNA: TGTGCCAGTAGTATACAGGGGTGGCTCACGAACACCGGGGAGCTGTTTTTT. The full variable domain, its missing parts supplied by reference TRBV19 and TRBJ2-2, is DGGITQSPKYLFRKEGQNVTLSCEQNLNHDAMYWYRQDPGQGLRLIYYSQIVNDFQKGDIAEGYSVSREKKESFPLTVTSAQKNPTAFYLCASSIQGWLTNTGELFFGEGSRLTVL.

This sequence joins TRBV11-3 and TRBJ2-3, with D perhaps matching TRBD1 (6 bases). Trimming pared 3 bases from V and 1 base from J, leaving 11 bases between. The CDR3 has 15 residues. The germline V gene has CDR1 SGHNT and CDR2 YENEEA. This chain's CDR3 is CASSLSPGGTDTQYF. CDR3 nucleotides: TGTGCCAGCAGCTTGTCGCCAGGGGGCACAGATACGCAGTATTTT.